One sample yielded the 15 T cell receptor beta chains listed below, sequenced in a study of cytomegalovirus exposure and HLA in healthy donors. 60 Vbeta and 13 Jbeta primers were used in PCR. Measured with immunoSEQ multiplex PCR; TCRdb has only the in-frame clones, and not every one. Of approximately 180,000 clones listed, 72% are singletons. The sequenced sample consisted of PBMCs. These receptors all stem from a human donor in good health.

This clone occurred a few times. The CDR3 DNA sequence: TGCGCCAGCAGCTCAGGGGTTGCAACTAATGAAAAACTGTTTTTT. It specifies CASSSGVATNEKLFF. The rearrangement links TRBV5-1 to TRBJ1-4; D may be TRBD1 (6 bases). V gave up 3 bases and J gave up 0 bases, with 9 bases separating them. This CDR3 is 15 amino acids long. CDR1 is SGHRS, CDR2 YFSETQ, per germline. The full variable domain, rest sourced from reference TRBV5-1 and TRBJ1-4, is KAGVTQTPRYLIKTRGQQVTLSCSPISGHRSVSWYQQTPGQGLQFLFEYFSETQRNKGNFPGRFSGRQFSNSRSEMNVSTLELGDSALYLCASSSGVATNEKLFFGSGTQLSVL.

V usage is TRBV14 and J usage is TRBJ1-1; D might be TRBD1 (5 bases). The germline V gene has CDR1 SGHDN and CDR2 FVKESK. Trimming stripped 3 bases from V and 6 bases from J, with 11 bases between. The CDR3 runs 13 residues. The CDR3 protein is CASSHPQGAEAFF. CDR3 coding DNA: TGTGCCAGCAGCCACCCTCAAGGGGCTGAAGCTTTCTTT.

This clone has more than one count but fewer than ten. This chain joins TRBV7-2 and TRBJ1-1, with 9 nucleotides matching TRBD1. The germline CDR1 and CDR2 sequences are SGHTA and FQGNSA. With 5 bases clipped from V and 6 bases from J, the junction kept 10 bases outside the gene matches. The length of the CDR3 is 15 residues. This chain's CDR3 is CASSGRTGVVSEAFF. In DNA, the CDR3 is TGTGCCAGCAGCGGGCGGACAGGGGTAGTTTCTGAAGCTTTCTTT.

The V call is TRBV7-3, the J call TRBJ2-5, with D perhaps matching TRBD1 (6 bases). This CDR3 comprises 14 residues. The germline V and J ends were trimmed by 2 bases and 1 base, with 8 bases remaining between them. Germline-derived CDR1 and CDR2 are SGHTA and FQGTGA. CDR3 DNA sequence: TGTGCCAGCAGCTTAGGGGGCGGCCAAGAGACCCAGTACTTC. Its translation: CASSLGGGQETQYF.

The rearrangement links TRBV29-1 to TRBJ1-2; TRBD1 agrees at 10 bases. Germline CDR1 SQVTM, CDR2 ANQGSEA. J lost 6 bases, V lost 6 bases, and 7 bases had no gene match. CDR3 size: 13 residues. The CDR3 region has the DNA TGCAGCGTACAAGGACAGGGGGTACATGGCTACACCTTC. Its protein product is CSVQGQGVHGYTF.

The chain links TRBV7-8 to TRBJ2-7; maybe TRBD2 (5 bases). Germline CDR1 reads SGHVS; CDR2 reads FQNEAQ. V was shortened by 7 bases and J by 0 bases, with 13 bases between the two germline ends. CDR3 length equals 14 residues. In nucleotides, the CDR3 is TGTGCCAGCATCCCCGAGAGGGCCTCCTACGAGCAGTACTTC. This sequence encodes CASIPERASYEQYF.

This clone has only a few counts. This chain connects TRBV27 to TRBJ1-6, with a weak D call TRBD1 (5 bases). Between the trimmed V and J ends, which lost 4 bases and 10 bases, there was a span of 11 bases. The length of the CDR3 is 13 residues. Germline CDR1 reads MNHEY; CDR2 reads SMNVEV (reference sequence). The CDR3 DNA is TGTGCCAGCAGTTCCAGGGATTACTCACCCCTCCACTTT. As protein: CASSSRDYSPLHF.

Regarding this clone: Within the sample, other DNA sequences also encode this same CDR3. CDR3 nucleotide sequence: TGCGCCAGCAGCCAAAATCGACAGCGAACTGAAGCTTTCTTT. Translated, it gives CASSQNRQRTEAFF. This chain uses TRBV4-1 with TRBJ1-1, with TRBD1 as a possible D gene (5 bases). Germline CDR1 MGHRA, CDR2 YSYEKL. The V and J ends lost 2 bases and 5 bases respectively, with 12 bases between them. The CDR3 loop spans 14 amino acids.

The chain recombines TRBV7-6 with TRBJ1-2; the match to TRBD1 covers 8 bases. V lost 1 base to trimming and J lost 8 bases; unmatched junction nucleotides: 6. From germline, CDR1 is SGHVS and CDR2 FNYEAQ. CDR3 length equals 14 residues. In nucleotides, the CDR3 is TGTGCCAGCAGCTTAGACCGGACAGGGAAGGGCTACACCTTC. Translation: CASSLDRTGKGYTF. Using reference TRBV7-6 and TRBJ1-2 for the parts outside the CDR3, the full variable domain is GAGVSQSPRYKVTKRGQDVALRCDPISGHVSLYWYRQALGQGPEFLTYFNYEAQQDKSGLPNDRFSAERPEGSISTLTIQRTEQRDSAMYRCASSLDRTGKGYTFGSGTRLTVV.

The CDR3 region has the DNA TGCGCCAGCAGCCAAGAGAGAAATTTCAACTATGGCTACACCTTC. Protein product: CASSQERNFNYGYTF. The genes are TRBV4-3 and TRBJ1-2, with no clear D. The CDR3 spans 15 residues. Trimming took off 0 bases at V and 2 bases at J, with 10 bases between the two ends. Germline V gene data show CDR1 as LGHNA and CDR2 as YSLEER.

This chain joins TRBV4-1 and TRBJ1-4; D is unclear. The CDR3 runs to 14 residues. The V gene lost 4 bases and the J gene lost 7 bases, with 13 bases spanning the gap. CDR1 is MGHRA and CDR2 is YSYEKL in the germline V gene. The chain's CDR3 is CASSRLRVGEKLFF. The CDR3 bases are TGCGCCAGCAGCCGCCTCCGGGTCGGTGAAAAACTGTTTTTT.

This chain connects TRBV4-1 to TRBJ2-5, with D unresolved. CDR3 length: 11 residues. The germline V and J ends were trimmed by 0 bases and 11 bases, with 7 bases remaining between them. CDR1 MGHRA and CDR2 YSYEKL come from the germline V gene. For the CDR3, the DNA is TGCGCCAGCAGCCAAGAGTCGGTGCAGTACTTC. This gives the protein CASSQESVQYF.

This clone was counted once. V is TRBV5-1 and J is TRBJ2-1; no clear D. Trimming took off 4 bases at V and 4 bases at J, with 18 bases between the two ends. Germline CDR1 reads SGHRS; CDR2 reads YFSETQ. The length of the CDR3 is 16 residues. This CDR3 is CASSLEPLSPYNEQFF. CDR3 nucleotides: TGCGCCAGCAGCCTCGAACCACTGTCACCATACAATGAGCAGTTCTTC.

The CDR3: CASNARGGLSGANVLTF. CDR3 DNA: TGTGCCAGCAACGCCCGGGGGGGGCTATCTGGGGCCAACGTCCTGACTTTC. The chain couples TRBV2 to TRBJ2-6, with 8 bases fitting TRBD2. The ends lost 7 bases at V and 1 base at J; junction bases unmatched: 9. Germline CDR1 SNHLY, CDR2 FYNNEI. The CDR3 is 17 amino acids.

The rearrangement links TRBV28 to TRBJ1-2, with D maybe TRBD1 (5 bases). The CDR3 length is 14 residues. The V end lost 5 bases, the J end lost 0 bases, and 10 bases lay between the germline ends. CDR1 and CDR2 from the germline V gene are MDHEN and SYDVKM. For the CDR3, the DNA is TGTGCCAGCAGTCTGGGGGGAGCTAACTATGGCTACACCTTC. This translates into CASSLGGANYGYTF.